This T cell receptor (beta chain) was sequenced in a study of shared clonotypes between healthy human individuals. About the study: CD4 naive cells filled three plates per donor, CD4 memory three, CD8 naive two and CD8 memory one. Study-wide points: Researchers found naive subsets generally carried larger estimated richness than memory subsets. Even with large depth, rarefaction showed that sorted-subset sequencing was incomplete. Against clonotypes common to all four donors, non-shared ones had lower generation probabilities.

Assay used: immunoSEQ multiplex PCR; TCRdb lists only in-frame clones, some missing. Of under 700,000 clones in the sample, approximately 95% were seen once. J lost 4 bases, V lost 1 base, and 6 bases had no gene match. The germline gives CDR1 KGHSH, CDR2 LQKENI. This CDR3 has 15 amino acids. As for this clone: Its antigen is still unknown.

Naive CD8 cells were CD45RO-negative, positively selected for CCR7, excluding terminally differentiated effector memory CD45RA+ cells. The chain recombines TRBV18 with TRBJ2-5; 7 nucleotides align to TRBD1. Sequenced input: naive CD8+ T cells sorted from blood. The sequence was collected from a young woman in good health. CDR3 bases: TGTGCCAGCTCACCACGGACAGGTCTCGGAGAGACCCAGTACTTC. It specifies CASSPRTGLGETQYF.